This T cell receptor beta chain was sequenced in a study of blood T cell repertoires in COVID-19. The method was immunoSEQ multiplex PCR; TCRdb's version includes in-frame clones alone and lacks a portion of them. The profile shows about 380,000 clones, about 89% of them singletons. Assignments of participants to cohorts depended upon their own reported clinical history. Trimming removed 5 bases at V and 2 bases at J, with 22 bases between. Germline V gene sequence: CDR1 MNHNY, CDR2 SVGAGI (reference sequence). CDR3 length equals 17 residues. The source material was PBMCs or T cells enriched from blood (not recorded which). The chain employs TRBV6-6 and TRBJ2-7; the D gene is possibly TRBD1 (6 bases). This TCR came from a man aged 25-45 years who had recovered from COVID-19. The DNA for the CDR3 is TGTGCCAGCAGTCGGGCTACCGGTTGGACAGACCCCTACGAGCAGTACTTC. It encodes CASSRATGWTDPYEQYF.